The 32 T cell receptor beta chains in this list originate from one sample, sequenced in a study of T cells in severe cutaneous drug reactions. The iRepertoire multiplex PCR system with TCR subtype-specific primers built both bulk and single-cell libraries. After re-calling the multiplex PCR reads, TCRdb lists one entry per CDR3 protein, DNA absent. The sample is made up of some 7,700 distinct CDR3 sequences, and the top ten hold 26% of it. The donors had carbamazepine-induced Stevens-Johnson syndrome or toxic epidermal necrolysis. Sequenced: cells from a skin blister. Receptors originate from a human donor with a severe cutaneous adverse drug reaction.

The genes are TRBV28 and TRBJ2-6; the D call of TRBD1 rests on TCRdb alone, since no DNA is present to check it. Germline V gene data show CDR1 as MDHEN and CDR2 as SYDVKM. The CDR3 covers 16 residues. The CDR3 loop reads CASSPGGGTGANVLTF.

The chain is built from TRBV19 and TRBJ2-1; the D call from TCRdb, TRBD1, cannot be confirmed without DNA. The CDR3 is 11 residues long. Germline V CDR1 and CDR2: LNHDA, SQIVND (reference sequence). The CDR3 sequence: CATQGAGEQFF.

The CDR3 region is CASSIGLAGYTDTQYF. This rearrangement joins TRBV13 to TRBJ2-3. The CDR3 sequence is 16 residues long. Germline V gene lookup returns CDR1 PRHDT and CDR2 FYEKMQ (reference sequence). Using reference TRBV13 and TRBJ2-3 for the parts outside the CDR3, the full variable domain is AAGVIQSPRHLIKEKRETATLKCYPIPRHDTVYWYQQGPGQDPQFLISFYEKMQSDKGSIPDRFSAQQFSDYHSELNMSSLELGDSALYFCASSIGLAGYTDTQYFGPGTRLTVL.

According to its frequency, this clonotype is medium-sized. V is TRBV27 and J is TRBJ1-2. CDR3 length equals 12 residues. Germline CDR1 is MNHEY and CDR2 is SMNVEV (reference sequence). The CDR3 loop is CASSFGGEGWTF.

This clonotype ranks as medium-sized (0.01 to 0.1%) in terms of frequency. V is TRBV28 and J is TRBJ2-4; without DNA, the TCRdb call of TRBD1 cannot be checked. CDR1 and CDR2 from the germline V gene are MDHEN and SYDVKM. CDR3 size: 16 residues. CDR3 residues: CASSLPGRGAKNIQYF.

The rearrangement uses TRBV4-3 and TRBJ1-2; no DNA is available, so the TRBD1 call from TCRdb remains unchecked. Germline CDR1 reads LGHNA; CDR2 reads YSLEER. The CDR3 length is 14 residues. CDR3 sequence reads: CASSQDRGVYGYTF.

This chain joins TRBV13 and TRBJ2-1; there is no DNA to check the TCRdb D call of TRBD2. CDR3 length: 15 residues. The V gene's germline CDR1 is PRHDT and CDR2 FYEKMQ (reference sequence). The CDR3 region is CASSPLAGPDNEQFF.

The J gene is TRBJ2-7, the V gene TRBV7-8. CDR1 is SGHVS and CDR2 is FQNEAQ in the germline V gene. The CDR3 covers 12 residues. CDR3 region: CASRGNSYEQYF.

This clonotype registers medium-sized by frequency. J is TRBJ1-5 and V is TRBV2; TCRdb lists TRBD1, though no DNA is available to test this call. CDR3 length equals 14 residues. Germline CDR1 SNHLY, CDR2 FYNNEI. CDR3: CASSPTGGNQPQHF.

In terms of frequency, this clonotype is large. The CDR3 region is CASSLSYNEQFF. J is TRBJ2-1 and V is TRBV13. The CDR3 spans 12 residues. Germline V CDR1 and CDR2: PRHDT, FYEKMQ (reference sequence).

The V and J genes are TRBV12-3 or TRBV12-4 and TRBJ2-5; the D call of TRBD1 rests on TCRdb alone, since no DNA is present to check it. This CDR3 contains 13 residues. The CDR3 region is CASTPQVRGTQYF.

The chain uses TRBV20-1 and TRBJ2-5; as DNA is missing, the TRBD1 call by TCRdb cannot be tested. The CDR3 is made up of 12 amino acids. CDR1 DFQATT and CDR2 SNEGSKA come from the germline V gene (reference sequence). CDR3 amino acids: CSARESVQAQYF.

The chain recombines TRBV12-3 or TRBV12-4 with TRBJ2-5; TCRdb's assignment of TRBD2 cannot be checked, as there is no DNA. The CDR3 covers 15 residues. The CDR3 here is CASSRLAAGSETQYF.

The CDR3 reads CASSLRTGGLDEQYF. This sequence joins TRBV18 and TRBJ2-7; the TCRdb call, TRBD1, lacks DNA for checking. The CDR3 has 15 amino acids. In germline, CDR1 is KGHSH, CDR2 LQKENI.

The V gene is TRBV29-1, the J gene TRBJ1-1. CDR1 is SQVTM, CDR2 ANQGSEA, per germline. This CDR3 region has 13 residues. The CDR3 is CSVVTRGNTEAFF.

The chain joins TRBV10-3 to TRBJ1-2. Germline V CDR1 and CDR2: ENHRY, SYGVKD. The CDR3 is 12 amino acids. This chain's CDR3 is CAISEIGEEVTF.

According to its frequency, this clonotype is medium-sized. This chain uses TRBV12-3 or TRBV12-4 with TRBJ2-1; no DNA is available, so the TRBD1 call from TCRdb remains unchecked. The CDR3 is made up of 13 amino acids. The chain's CDR3 is CASRLTYPDEQFF.

The chain employs TRBV27 and TRBJ2-1; the TCRdb D gene call, TRBD2, has no DNA to confirm it. The CDR3 sequence is 15 residues long. Germline values: CDR1 MNHEY, CDR2 SMNVEV (reference sequence). CDR3 region: CASRNPGLGTGEQFF.

The gene calls are TRBV28 and TRBJ2-7; the TCRdb D gene call, TRBD1, has no DNA to confirm it. The CDR3 totals 14 residues. Germline V gene lookup returns CDR1 MDHEN and CDR2 SYDVKM. The CDR3 here is CASSFLNGQGKQYF.

This rearrangement joins TRBV27 to TRBJ2-7; no DNA is available, so the TRBD1 call from TCRdb remains unchecked. CDR3 size: 13 residues. CDR1 is MNHEY and CDR2 is SMNVEV in the germline V gene (reference sequence). This CDR3 is CASNRDRVYEQYF.

This clonotype shows up as medium-sized by frequency. This rearrangement joins TRBV2 to TRBJ2-1. CDR3 length: 12 amino acids. Germline lookup yields CDR1 SNHLY and CDR2 FYNNEI. This chain's CDR3 is CASVGRYNEQFF.

J is TRBJ1-2 and V is TRBV24-1; there is no DNA to check the TCRdb D call of TRBD1. This CDR3 is 14 amino acids long. CDR1 is KGHDR, CDR2 SFDVKD, per germline. CDR3 protein: CATSDGARVYGYTF.

The chain combines TRBV29-1 with TRBJ1-1; TCRdb outputs TRBD1, but without DNA this stays unchecked. This CDR3 contains 15 residues. Germline values: CDR1 SQVTM, CDR2 ANQGSEA. The chain's CDR3 is CSVGGQRGSNTEAFF.

V is TRBV6-5 and J is TRBJ2-7; there is no DNA to check the TCRdb D call of TRBD1. The CDR3 has 14 residues. CDR1 and CDR2 from the germline V gene are MNHEY and SVGAGI. Here the CDR3 reads CASSRQGLTYEQYF.

The rearrangement uses TRBV12-3 or TRBV12-4 and TRBJ2-3. The CDR3 consists of 12 residues. CDR3 region: CASSPQPDTQYF.

The J gene is TRBJ2-2, the V gene TRBV3-1. This CDR3 has 14 residues. Looked up from germline, CDR1 is LGHDT and CDR2 is YNNKEL (reference sequence). CDR3 sequence reads: CASSQGHKTGELFF.

This chain uses TRBV2 with TRBJ2-2; TCRdb gives TRBD1 as the D gene, but with no DNA this cannot be confirmed. This CDR3 contains 16 residues. CDR1 and CDR2 from the germline V gene are SNHLY and FYNNEI. The CDR3 here is CASSGVYGTNTGELFF.

This chain joins TRBV2 and TRBJ2-7; TCRdb lists TRBD1, though no DNA is available to test this call. The CDR3 has 15 amino acids. Germline loops: CDR1 SNHLY, CDR2 FYNNEI. This chain's CDR3 is CASSDRDRSSYEQYF.

This clonotype registers medium-sized by frequency. The rearrangement links TRBV6-5 to TRBJ2-1; with no DNA, the TCRdb D assignment of TRBD2 cannot be verified. CDR1 MNHEY and CDR2 SVGAGI come from the germline V gene. The length of the CDR3 is 15 residues. This chain's CDR3 is CASSPGTRGYNEQFF.

The chain recombines TRBV28 with TRBJ2-3; the TRBD1 assignment by TCRdb is unverifiable without DNA. The CDR3 covers 14 residues. CDR1 is MDHEN, CDR2 SYDVKM, per germline. The CDR3 protein is CASLDSLSTDTQYF.

The chain couples TRBV7-9 to TRBJ2-7. Germline lookup yields CDR1 SEHNR and CDR2 FQNEAQ (reference sequence). This CDR3 is 15 amino acids long. CDR3 loop: CASSLSDRGSDEQYF.

The chain links TRBV6-2 or TRBV6-3 to TRBJ2-7; TCRdb indicates TRBD1, and absent DNA this call remains unverified. Germline V gene sequence: CDR1 MNHEY, CDR2 SVGEGT. The length of the CDR3 is 15 residues. The CDR3 loop reads CASRNGQGGAYEQYF.